The 11 T cell receptor beta chains presented below share a single source sample, sequenced in a study of spatial heterogeneity in lung cancer. From the 5' RACE reads, TCRdb called clonotypes with MiXCR, one entry per CDR3 protein. The table has about 1,900 distinct CDR3 sequences, 24% seen once. Described time point: sample taken at primary tumor resection. This specimen consisted of normal lung tissue next to the tumor, obtained at surgery. The receptors were gathered from a male donor with early-stage non-small cell lung cancer.

This clonotype was observed once. The V call is TRBV18, the J call TRBJ2-7; the D is unclear. V lost 4 bases and J lost 0, with 10 bases in between. The length of the CDR3 is 14 residues. Germline V gives CDR1 KGHSH, CDR2 LQKENI. The CDR3 loop is CASSLSTSSYEQYF. The CDR3 nucleotides are TGTGCCAGCTCACTTAGCACTTCCTCCTACGAGCAGTACTTC.

The chain employs TRBV20-1 and TRBJ2-3; D may match TRBD1 or TRBD2 (5 bases each). Germline-derived CDR1 and CDR2 are DFQATT and SNEGSKA (reference sequence). CDR3 length: 14 residues. V was shortened by 6 bases and J by 5 bases, with 18 bases between the two germline ends. The CDR3 DNA reads as TGCAGTGCCCCCGACGGGGCGACAGTAGATACGCAGTATTTT. It translates to CSAPDGATVDTQYF.

The V call is TRBV5-1, the J call TRBJ1-4; 7 bases line up with TRBD1. This CDR3 spans 15 amino acids. Germline V gives CDR1 SGHRS, CDR2 YFSETQ. V lost 4 bases to trimming and J lost 7 bases; unmatched junction nucleotides: 10. The CDR3 loop is CASSADREGGEKLFF. The CDR3 nucleotides read TGCGCCAGCAGCGCCGACAGGGAGGGAGGTGAAAAACTGTTTTTT. The variable domain in full, with the rest retrieved from reference TRBV5-1 and TRBJ1-4, is KAGVTQTPRYLIKTRGQQVTLSCSPISGHRSVSWYQQTPGQGLQFLFEYFSETQRNKGNFPGRFSGRQFSNSRSEMNVSTLELGDSALYLCASSADREGGEKLFFGSGTQLSVL.

This clonotype came up many times. The rearrangement uses TRBV7-2 and TRBJ2-7; maybe TRBD2 (6 bases). The germline CDR1 and CDR2 sequences are SGHTA and FQGNSA. V was clipped by 1 base and J by 6 bases, with 13 bases between them. This CDR3 is 14 amino acids long. The CDR3 sequence is CASSLDPGGFEQYF. The DNA of the CDR3 is TGTGCCAGCAGCTTAGACCCCGGGGGATTCGAGCAGTACTTC.

This clonotype is deemed large. The chain joins TRBV12-3 or TRBV12-4 to TRBJ2-5; either TRBD1 or TRBD2 may supply D (5 bases each). The CDR3 is made up of 14 amino acids. Trimming left V 1 base short and J 2 bases short, with 8 bases between. CDR3 protein: CASSLGGVQETQYF. CDR3 sequence (DNA): TGTGCCAGCAGTTTAGGAGGGGTACAAGAGACCCAGTACTTC.

The chain employs TRBV4-2 and TRBJ2-1; TRBD2 is a possible D gene (5 bases). In germline, CDR1 is LGHNA, CDR2 YNFKEQ. This CDR3 is built from 15 residues. Trimming took off 1 base at V and 3 bases at J, with 10 bases between the two ends. CDR3 loop: CASSQVQEDYNEQFF. The CDR3, as DNA: TGTGCCAGCAGCCAAGTGCAGGAGGACTACAATGAGCAGTTCTTC.

By share of the sample, this clonotype is medium-sized. CDR3 DNA: TGTGCCAGCAGCTTAGACGCAGGGTTGAATCAGCCCCAGCATTTT. This translates into CASSLDAGLNQPQHF. The genes are TRBV7-2 and TRBJ1-5; weak D call: TRBD1 (5 bases). The germline V gene has CDR1 SGHTA and CDR2 FQGNSA. This CDR3 comprises 15 residues. V was cut by 1 base and J by 4 bases, with 11 bases left in between.

In this sample, this clonotype turned up many times. V is TRBV2 and J is TRBJ2-7, with a possible D match to TRBD2 (5 bases). Germline CDR1 is SNHLY and CDR2 is FYNNEI. V lost 8 bases and J 5 bases, leaving 16 bases between the germline ends. The CDR3 extends over 13 amino acids. CDR3 region: CASEPSGVNEQYF. DNA of the CDR3: TGTGCCAGCGAACCTTCCGGGGTCAACGAGCAGTACTTC.

Sample share makes this clonotype large. The genes are TRBV7-6 and TRBJ2-7; maybe TRBD1 (6 bases). The germline V gene has CDR1 SGHVS and CDR2 FNYEAQ. The CDR3 loop spans 16 amino acids. Trimming removed 1 base from V and 7 bases from J, with 20 bases in between. In DNA, the CDR3 is TGTGCCAGCAGCTTAGGGGGGCCCGTGACAGTAAATGAGCAGTACTTC. Translation gives CASSLGGPVTVNEQYF.

This clonotype is large (0.1 to 1%) by share. V is TRBV15 and J is TRBJ1-5, with TRBD1 as a possible D gene (6 bases). Trimming cost V 6 bases and J 3 bases, with 12 bases left between them. Germline CDR1 reads LNHNV; CDR2 reads YYDKDF (reference sequence). CDR3 length: 14 residues. The CDR3 coding sequence is TGTGCCACCAGTTACGGGACATCCAATCAGCCCCAGCATTTT. Protein sequence: CATSYGTSNQPQHF.

J is TRBJ2-7 and V is TRBV3-1; 8 bases are a match to TRBD1. With 1 base clipped from V and 2 bases from J, the junction kept 1 base outside the gene matches. The germline V gene encodes CDR1 LGHDT and CDR2 YNNKEL (reference sequence). This CDR3 is 14 amino acids long. The CDR3 here is CASSQAGGPYEQYF. The CDR3 DNA sequence: TGTGCCAGCAGCCAAGCAGGGGGCCCCTACGAGCAGTACTTC.